A single sample gave rise to the 18 T cell receptor beta chains below, sequenced in a study of PD-L1 blockade in urothelial cancer. As for time point: pretreatment peripheral blood. Here immunoSEQ multiplex PCR was the method, and the copy in TCRdb shows in-frame clones only, minus some. The table records under 95,000 clones, approximately 87% of them present only once. The input for sequencing was PBMCs, taken around atezolizumab (anti-PD-L1) treatment. The receptors come from a man aged 60-69 years with urothelial cancer.

The chain couples TRBV10-1 to TRBJ2-4; unclear D gene. The V end was cut by 4 bases, the J end by 8 bases, with 18 bases between. The CDR3 is made up of 15 amino acids. The germline CDR1 and CDR2 sequences are WNHNN and SYGVQD (reference sequence). The CDR3 sequence: CASSVVTARLYIQYF. In nucleotides, the CDR3 is TGCGCCAGCAGTGTGGTGACGGCGAGGTTATACATTCAGTACTTC.

CDR3 region: CASSVAGPGQETQYF. The CDR3 bases are TGTGCCAGCAGTGTGGCGGGGCCGGGGCAAGAGACCCAGTACTTC. The genes are TRBV2 and TRBJ2-5, with D perhaps TRBD2 (6 bases). Germline-derived CDR1 and CDR2 are SNHLY and FYNNEI. The CDR3 is 15 amino acids. The V gene lost 4 bases and the J gene lost 2 bases, with 14 bases spanning the gap.

This clone is medium-sized. The chain uses TRBV30 and TRBJ1-6; D call uncertain. Looked up from germline, CDR1 is GTSNPN and CDR2 is SVGIG (reference sequence). Trimming stripped 4 bases from V and 7 bases from J, with 8 bases between. CDR3 length: 12 residues. The CDR3 here is CAWKQANSPLHF. The CDR3 region has the DNA TGTGCCTGGAAGCAAGCCAATTCACCCCTCCACTTT.

This chain uses TRBV9 with TRBJ2-3, with D unclear. This CDR3 is 11 amino acids long. Between the trimmed V and J ends, which lost 7 bases and 10 bases, there was a span of 13 bases. CDR1 SGDLS and CDR2 YYNGEE come from the germline V gene. The CDR3 loop reads CASAMSSSQYF. The CDR3 nucleotides read TGTGCCAGCGCTATGTCCTCCTCGCAGTATTTT.

This sequence joins TRBV9 and TRBJ1-6; D may be TRBD1 (5 bases). V lost 0 bases and J lost 0, with 13 bases in between. The CDR3 is 18 amino acids. CDR1 and CDR2 from the germline V gene are SGDLS and YYNGEE. CDR3 DNA sequence: TGTGCCAGCAGCGTAGGCGGGGCTGCGATCTCCTATAATTCACCCCTCCACTTT. This encodes CASSVGGAAISYNSPLHF.

This clone showed up just a few times. The gene calls are TRBV18 and TRBJ1-2; a weak D match, TRBD1 (6 bases). Per the germline V gene, CDR1 is KGHSH and CDR2 is LQKENI. Trimming removed 3 bases at V and 6 bases at J, with 11 bases between. The CDR3 spans 13 residues. The CDR3 DNA follows: TGTGCCAGCTCACCGGGGGGGGCGCATGGCTACACCTTC. This translates into CASSPGGAHGYTF.

This sequence joins TRBV7-2 and TRBJ2-7, with 15 bases fitting TRBD2. The V gene's germline CDR1 is SGHTA and CDR2 FQGNSA. V gave up 6 bases and J gave up 5 bases; unmatched junction bases: 8. CDR3 length: 16 amino acids. CDR3 bases: TGTGCCAGCAGGCGGACTAGCGGGAGGGGTATGCACGAGCAGTACTTC. It specifies CASRRTSGRGMHEQYF.

The V gene is TRBV9, the J gene TRBJ2-2, with 9 nucleotides matching TRBD2. Germline V CDR1 and CDR2: SGDLS, YYNGEE. J gave up 1 base and V 5 bases, and 3 bases lay outside the gene matches. This CDR3 has 15 residues. The CDR3 spells CASRKAGGNTGELFF. The CDR3 DNA is TGTGCCAGCAGAAAAGCGGGAGGGAACACCGGGGAGCTGTTTTTT.

V gene TRBV28 combines with J gene TRBJ1-5; TRBD1 might be the D (6 bases). CDR1 and CDR2 (germline): MDHEN, SYDVKM. V was pared by 3 bases and J by 4 bases, with 10 bases between. The CDR3 has 14 residues. The CDR3 nucleotides are TGTGCCAGCAGTTTCTACGGACAGAATCAGCCCCAGCATTTT. This encodes CASSFYGQNQPQHF.

The rearrangement uses TRBV5-1 and TRBJ1-4; D is unresolved. V lost 0 bases and J 4 bases, leaving 10 bases between the germline ends. Germline CDR1 SGHRS, CDR2 YFSETQ. The CDR3 is 15 residues long. CDR3 nucleotide sequence: TGCGCCAGCAGCTTGGCAGCAGGATATAATGAAAAACTGTTTTTT. Translating it yields CASSLAAGYNEKLFF.

The chain uses TRBV10-3 and TRBJ2-1, with TRBD1 identical over 10 bases. V lost 5 bases and J lost 3; bases outside the gene matches: 1. Germline loops: CDR1 ENHRY, CDR2 SYGVKD. The CDR3 has 14 residues. CDR3 loop: CAISRDRGYNEQFF. CDR3 DNA: TGTGCCATCAGTCGGGACAGGGGCTACAATGAGCAGTTCTTC.

CDR3 sequence reads: CASSLGPQGEKLFF. The CDR3 DNA follows: TGTGCCAGCAGCCTTGGACCCCAGGGGGAAAAACTGTTTTTT. The V call is TRBV9, the J call TRBJ1-4, with TRBD1 as a possible D gene (6 bases). The CDR3 has 14 residues. Germline CDR1 reads SGDLS; CDR2 reads YYNGEE. Trimming left V 4 bases short and J 8 bases short, with 15 bases between.

This clone was counted a single time. The chain links TRBV6-6 to TRBJ1-1, with TRBD1 as a possible D gene (5 bases). This CDR3 is built from 14 residues. Germline V gives CDR1 MNHNY, CDR2 SVGAGI (reference sequence). The germline V and J ends were trimmed by 2 bases and 4 bases, with 11 bases remaining between them. The CDR3 loop reads CASSYRGSFTEAFF. The CDR3, as DNA: TGTGCCAGCAGTTACCGGGGGTCATTCACTGAAGCTTTCTTT.

The chain joins TRBV15 to TRBJ2-5; unclear D gene. The CDR3 loop spans 15 amino acids. V shed 7 bases and J shed 5 bases, with 20 bases lying between them. CDR1 is LNHNV, CDR2 YYDKDF, per germline (reference sequence). Written as DNA, the CDR3 is TGTGCCACCATGAGCTCCGTAGTCGGGTCTGAGACCCAGTACTTC. Translation gives CATMSSVVGSETQYF.

The rearrangement links TRBV2 to TRBJ2-2; 9 bases are a match to TRBD2. Per the germline V gene, CDR1 is SNHLY and CDR2 is FYNNEI. The CDR3 is 16 residues long. J lost 6 bases, V lost 5 bases, and 10 bases had no gene match. CDR3 loop: CASSLWTSVVAGELFF. Here the CDR3 DNA reads TGTGCCAGCAGTCTTTGGACTAGCGTAGTTGCCGGGGAGCTGTTTTTT.

This clone has only one observation. The V gene is TRBV27, the J gene TRBJ2-3, with TRBD1 matching 7 bases. Germline assignment: CDR1 MNHEY and CDR2 SMNVEV (reference sequence). The CDR3 is 15 amino acids. V lost 5 bases and J lost 2; bases outside the gene matches: 7. The DNA of the CDR3 is TGTGCCAGCAGTGCCCGGGACAGATACACAGATACGCAGTATTTT. Amino acid sequence: CASSARDRYTDTQYF.

This CDR3 reads CASRLETQYF. The CDR3 DNA sequence: TGTGCCAGCCGACTAGAGACCCAGTACTTC. The chain recombines TRBV2 with TRBJ2-5; D gene uncertain. This CDR3 spans 10 amino acids. V was shortened by 8 bases and J by 4 bases, with 5 bases between the two germline ends. Germline V lookup: CDR1 SNHLY, CDR2 FYNNEI.

This clone was detected only once. In nucleotides, the CDR3 is TGTGCCAGCAGCGCCCCCCCCGGGACAGGGGGACTTGAAGCTTTCTTT. As protein: CASSAPPGTGGLEAFF. V usage is TRBV9 and J usage is TRBJ1-1; 11 positions match TRBD1. J lost 7 bases, V lost 3 bases, and 11 bases had no gene match. Germline values: CDR1 SGDLS, CDR2 YYNGEE. The CDR3 runs to 16 residues.